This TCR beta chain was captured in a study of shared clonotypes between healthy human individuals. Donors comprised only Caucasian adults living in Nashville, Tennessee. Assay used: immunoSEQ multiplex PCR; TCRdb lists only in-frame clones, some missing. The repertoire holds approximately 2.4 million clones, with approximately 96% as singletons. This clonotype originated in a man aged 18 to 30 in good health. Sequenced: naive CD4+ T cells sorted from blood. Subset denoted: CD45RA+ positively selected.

The CDR3 DNA follows: TGTGCCAGTAGCCCGGGAGGGGACACATTCTACGAGCAGTACTTC. Translation gives CASSPGGDTFYEQYF. The J gene is TRBJ2-7, the V gene TRBV19, with 8 bases identical to TRBD2. Germline CDR1 LNHDA, CDR2 SQIVND (reference sequence). The J segment lost 3 bases and the V segment lost 6 bases, leaving 10 bases of the junction unmatched. This CDR3 comprises 15 residues.